This T cell receptor beta chain comes out of a study of beta chain features in type 1 diabetes. Study background: Patients shared similar age, gender and cell yields with healthy donors.

The CDR3 is 10 amino acids. Germline CDR1 and CDR2: GTSNPN and SVGIG (reference sequence). Trimming removed 7 bases from V and 6 bases from J, with 9 bases in between. A word on this clone: What it binds is not known.

The isolated RNA, all of it, was reverse transcribed, so expressed TCRB transcripts were what got sequenced. The assay was immunoSEQ multiplex PCR, and TCRdb's table has in-frame clones only and misses some. The sample gives 640,000 or so clones, over 13% of which show up once; less than 0.04% is in the top ten. General study points: Moderate but significant shortening of TCRB CDR3s was recorded in all four CD4+ subsets from Type 1 diabetes patients.

The TCR sequence derives from a man younger than 35 with type 1 diabetes. This chain uses TRBV30 with TRBJ1-2; D call uncertain. Sequences were obtained from naive CD4+ T cells from blood. Written as DNA, the CDR3 is TGTGCCTCCTCCGGGAATGGCTACACCTTC. Translation: CASSGNGYTF.